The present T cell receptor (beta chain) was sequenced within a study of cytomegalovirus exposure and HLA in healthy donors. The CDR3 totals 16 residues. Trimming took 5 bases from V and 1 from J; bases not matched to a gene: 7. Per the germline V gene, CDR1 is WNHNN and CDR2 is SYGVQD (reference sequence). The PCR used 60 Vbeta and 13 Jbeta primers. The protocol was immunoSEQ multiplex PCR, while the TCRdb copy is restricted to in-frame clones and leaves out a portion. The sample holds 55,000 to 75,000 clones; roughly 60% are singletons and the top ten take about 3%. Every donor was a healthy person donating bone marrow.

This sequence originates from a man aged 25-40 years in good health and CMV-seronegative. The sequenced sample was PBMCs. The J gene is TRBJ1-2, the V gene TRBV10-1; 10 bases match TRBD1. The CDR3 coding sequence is TGCGCCAGCAGTCTCGTGACAGGGGGCAATAACTATGGCTACACCTTC. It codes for CASSLVTGGNNYGYTF.